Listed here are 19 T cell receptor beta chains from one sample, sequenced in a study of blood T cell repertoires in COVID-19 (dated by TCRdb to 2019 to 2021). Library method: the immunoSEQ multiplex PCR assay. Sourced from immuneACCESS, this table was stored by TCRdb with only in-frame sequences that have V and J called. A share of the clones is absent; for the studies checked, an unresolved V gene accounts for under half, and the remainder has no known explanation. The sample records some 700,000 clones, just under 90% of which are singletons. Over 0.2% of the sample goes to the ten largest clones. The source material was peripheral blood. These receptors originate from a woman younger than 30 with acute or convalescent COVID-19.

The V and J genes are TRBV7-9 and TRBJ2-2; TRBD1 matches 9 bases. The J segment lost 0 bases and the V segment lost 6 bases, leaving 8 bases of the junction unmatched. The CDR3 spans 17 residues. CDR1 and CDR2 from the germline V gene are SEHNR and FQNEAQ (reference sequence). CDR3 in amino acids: CASSRRGDRANTGELFF. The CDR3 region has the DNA TGTGCCAGCAGTCGCCGCGGGGACAGGGCGAACACCGGGGAGCTGTTTTTT.

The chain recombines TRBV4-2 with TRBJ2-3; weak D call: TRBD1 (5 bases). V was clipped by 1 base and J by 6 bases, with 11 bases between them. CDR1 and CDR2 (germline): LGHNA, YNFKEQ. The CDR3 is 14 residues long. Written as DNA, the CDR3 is TGTGCCAGCAGCCAAGTTCCAGCAGGGGATACGCAGTATTTT. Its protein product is CASSQVPAGDTQYF.

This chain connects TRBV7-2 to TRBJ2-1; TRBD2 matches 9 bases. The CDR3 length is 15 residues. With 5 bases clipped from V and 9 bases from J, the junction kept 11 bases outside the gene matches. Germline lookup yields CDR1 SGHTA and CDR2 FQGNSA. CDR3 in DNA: TGTGCCAGCAGCCGCGGGGGGGCAGCCTCATTTGAGCAGTTCTTC. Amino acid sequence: CASSRGGAASFEQFF.

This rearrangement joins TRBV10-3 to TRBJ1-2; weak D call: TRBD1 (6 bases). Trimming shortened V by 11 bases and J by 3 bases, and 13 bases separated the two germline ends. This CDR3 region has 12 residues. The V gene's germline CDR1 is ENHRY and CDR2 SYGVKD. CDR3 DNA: TGTGCCGCCGCGGGGGCTTACTATGGCTACACCTTC. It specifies CAAAGAYYGYTF.

The CDR3 here is CASSELARGPQQETQYF. As DNA, the CDR3 is TGTGCCAGCAGCGAACTAGCGCGGGGCCCACAACAAGAGACCCAGTACTTC. The chain combines TRBV6-1 with TRBJ2-5; the match to TRBD2 covers 7 bases. With V trimmed by 6 bases and J by 2 bases, 15 bases remained unmatched. Germline-derived CDR1 and CDR2 are MNHNS and SASEGT. This CDR3 has 17 residues.

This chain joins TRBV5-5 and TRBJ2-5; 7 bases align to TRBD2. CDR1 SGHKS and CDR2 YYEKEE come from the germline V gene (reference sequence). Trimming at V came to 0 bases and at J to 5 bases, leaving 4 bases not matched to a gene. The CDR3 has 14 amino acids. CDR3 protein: CASSLEAGDETQYF. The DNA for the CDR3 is TGTGCCAGCAGCTTGGAGGCGGGGGACGAGACCCAGTACTTC.

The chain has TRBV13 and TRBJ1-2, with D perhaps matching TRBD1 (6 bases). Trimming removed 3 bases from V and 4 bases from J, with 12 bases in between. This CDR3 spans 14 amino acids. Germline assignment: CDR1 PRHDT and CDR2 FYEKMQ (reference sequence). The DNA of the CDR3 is TGTGCCAGCAGCTTGATGACAGGCGCCTATGGCTACACCTTC. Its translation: CASSLMTGAYGYTF.

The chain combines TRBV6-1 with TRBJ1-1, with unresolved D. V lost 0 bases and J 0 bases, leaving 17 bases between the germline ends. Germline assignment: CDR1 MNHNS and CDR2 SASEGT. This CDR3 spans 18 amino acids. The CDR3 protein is CASSEAGRGLVMNTEAFF. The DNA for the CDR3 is TGTGCCAGCAGTGAAGCTGGGCGCGGACTCGTTATGAACACTGAAGCTTTCTTT.

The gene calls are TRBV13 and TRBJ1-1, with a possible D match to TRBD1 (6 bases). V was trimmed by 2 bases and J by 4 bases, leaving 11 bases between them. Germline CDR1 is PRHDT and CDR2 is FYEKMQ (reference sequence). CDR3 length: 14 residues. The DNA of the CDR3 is TGTGCCAGCAGCTTACCGGAACAGGGCACTGAAGCTTTCTTT. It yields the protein CASSLPEQGTEAFF.

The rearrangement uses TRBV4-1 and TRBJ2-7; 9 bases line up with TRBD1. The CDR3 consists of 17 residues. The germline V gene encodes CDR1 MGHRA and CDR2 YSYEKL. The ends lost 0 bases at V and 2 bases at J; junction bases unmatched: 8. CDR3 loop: CASSQDTGGPLAYEQYF. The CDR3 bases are TGCGCCAGCAGCCAAGATACAGGGGGCCCCCTAGCCTACGAGCAGTACTTC.

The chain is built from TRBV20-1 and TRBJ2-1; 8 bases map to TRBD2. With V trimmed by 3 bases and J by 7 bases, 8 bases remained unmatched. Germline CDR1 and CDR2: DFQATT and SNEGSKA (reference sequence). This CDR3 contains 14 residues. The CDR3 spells CSASGRGGWNEQFF. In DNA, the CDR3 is TGCAGTGCTAGTGGTCGGGGGGGCTGGAATGAGCAGTTCTTC.

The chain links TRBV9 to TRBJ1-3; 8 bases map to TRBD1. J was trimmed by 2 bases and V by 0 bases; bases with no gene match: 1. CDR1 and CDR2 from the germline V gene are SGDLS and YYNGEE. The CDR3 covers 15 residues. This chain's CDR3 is CASSVDRGTGNTIYF. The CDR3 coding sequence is TGTGCCAGCAGCGTAGACAGGGGGACTGGAAACACCATATATTTT.

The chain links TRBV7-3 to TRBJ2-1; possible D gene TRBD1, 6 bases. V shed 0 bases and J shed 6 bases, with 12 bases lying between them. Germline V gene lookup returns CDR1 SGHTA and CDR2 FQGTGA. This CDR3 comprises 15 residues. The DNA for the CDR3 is TGTGCCAGCAGCTTAACCAGGGGTTTTCGCAATGAGCAGTTCTTC. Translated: CASSLTRGFRNEQFF.

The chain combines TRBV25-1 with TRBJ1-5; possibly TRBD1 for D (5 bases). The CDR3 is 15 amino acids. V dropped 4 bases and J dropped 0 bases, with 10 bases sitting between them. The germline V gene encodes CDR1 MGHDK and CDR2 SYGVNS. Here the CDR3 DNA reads TGTGCCAGCAGTGCGACAGATTATAGCAATCAGCCCCAGCATTTT. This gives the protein CASSATDYSNQPQHF.

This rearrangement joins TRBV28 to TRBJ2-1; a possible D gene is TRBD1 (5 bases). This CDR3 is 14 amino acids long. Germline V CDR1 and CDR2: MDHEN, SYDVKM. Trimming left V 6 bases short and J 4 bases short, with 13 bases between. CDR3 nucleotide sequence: TGTGCCAGCAGAGGGGTCGAAGATTACAATGAGCAGTTCTTC. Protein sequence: CASRGVEDYNEQFF.

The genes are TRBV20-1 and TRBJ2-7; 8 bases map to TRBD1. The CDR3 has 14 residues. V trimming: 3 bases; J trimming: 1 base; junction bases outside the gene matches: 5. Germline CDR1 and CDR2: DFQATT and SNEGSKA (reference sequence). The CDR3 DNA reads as TGCAGTGCTAGTCTCCGGACAGGGTCCTACGAGCAGTACTTC. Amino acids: CSASLRTGSYEQYF.

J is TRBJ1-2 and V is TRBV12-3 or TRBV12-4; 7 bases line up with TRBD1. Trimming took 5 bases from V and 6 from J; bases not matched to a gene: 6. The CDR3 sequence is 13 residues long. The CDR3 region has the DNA TGTGCCAGCAGTCTTGACAGGGTTGATGGCTACACCTTC. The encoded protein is CASSLDRVDGYTF.

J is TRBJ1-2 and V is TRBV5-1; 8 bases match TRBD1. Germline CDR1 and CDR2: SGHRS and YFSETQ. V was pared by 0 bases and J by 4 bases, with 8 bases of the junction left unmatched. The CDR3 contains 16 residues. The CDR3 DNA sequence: TGCGCCAGCAGCTTGGCTATTCAGGGGGCGGTCTATGGCTACACCTTC. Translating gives CASSLAIQGAVYGYTF.

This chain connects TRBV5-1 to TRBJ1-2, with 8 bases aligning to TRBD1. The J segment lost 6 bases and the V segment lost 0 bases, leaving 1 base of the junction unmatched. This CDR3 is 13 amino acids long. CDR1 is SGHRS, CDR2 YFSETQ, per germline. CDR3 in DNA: TGCGCCAGCAGCTTGGGACAGGGGAATGGCTACACCTTC. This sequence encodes CASSLGQGNGYTF.